This T cell receptor (beta chain) was profiled in a study of CD8+ T cells in alopecia areata (dated by TCRdb to about 2018). The study in broad terms: Treated patients were enrolled in an open-label pilot trial of oral tofacitinib at 5 to 10 mg twice daily for moderate-to-severe alopecia areata. Biopsies were taken from tofacitinib-treated patients at baseline and at 4 and 24 weeks of treatment, and a later scalp biopsy was taken in several of the tofacitinib-treated patients. Scalp clonality was compared among normal scalp (n=4), patchy alopecia areata scalp (n=8), and alopecia totalis/universalis scalp (n=8). TCRbeta CDR3 regions were amplified by immunoSEQ multiplex PCR with 35 Vbeta forward and 13 Jbeta reverse primers. Tofacitinib was administered for 6 to 18 months, and 6 months of follow-up off drug were then conducted to assess delayed response and recurrence. On the human side, TCRbeta sequencing was run on scalp tissue and on sorted CD4+ and CD8+ peripheral blood T cells from healthy controls and from alopecia areata patients with either patchy or totalis/universalis disease. RNA came from the PAXgene miRNA kit for fixed scalp, the miRNeasy kit for PBMCs, and the RNeasy kit for mouse skin. In both human patients and the C3H/HeJ mouse model, the study applied high-throughput TCRbeta sequencing to look at T cell clonal expansion in alopecia areata.

With regard to this clone: Its recognized antigen is unknown. One base away there is no much larger clone; base qualities are not given.

The germline V gene encodes CDR1 SQVTM and CDR2 ANQGSEA. The CDR3 starts with the cysteine, ends with the phenylalanine, and has 15 residues. Only the CDR3 portion is preserved as DNA: 45 bases, with reading frame beginning at the first base. The V end loses 4 bases and the J end loses 4 bases, and a stretch of 18 bases separates them. Beyond this particular receptor, the publication reports: Compared with normal scalp, lesional scalp had higher clonality and more expanded CD8+ clones, particularly in alopecia totalis/universalis, a pattern that suggests antigenic drive. Unlike mouse skin, where gammadelta T cells dominate, normal human skin contains resident alphabeta T cells that get sequenced too, which complicates analysis of the scalp TCR repertoire. Compared with mice, TCR sequences shared between patients were less clear, possibly partly because of HLA diversity across the patient population.

Taken with the paper, the label for time point translates to: baseline before oral tofacitinib. Lesional scalp punch biopsies and peripheral blood were obtained from alopecia areata patients. After PBMCs were isolated by density centrifugation and stained for CD3, CD4 and CD8, a FACSAria was used to sort CD4+ and CD8+ T cells. The method was the immunoSEQ multiplex PCR assay. RNA was extracted from all samples and reverse transcribed into cDNA, which served as template for TCR sequencing. First-strand cDNA was synthesized using SuperScript III with a 2:1 mix of oligo-dT and random hexamers. Amplification bias was assessed with a synthetic immune receptor repertoire, and residual bias was removed computationally. Regarding the original processing steps: Raw reads were preprocessed to remove errors, and CDR3 was defined according to IMGT conventions as the region from the conserved cysteine to phenylalanine. Clonality was calculated as 1 minus Shannon entropy normalized by log2 of the number of productive unique TCRs. Whether scalp clones were CD4 or CD8 was inferred by matching scalp TCRbeta sequences against CD4 and CD8 repertoires sorted from blood. This is the immuneACCESS table as TCRdb keeps it, with only in-frame sequences that have V and J called. A part of the clones is gone; compared with another copy, unresolved V genes explain less than half, and the rest is unexplained. V and J calls and clone size follow that table, whereas D and trimming were derived from the DNA. This sample has about 150,000 clones in its table, and roughly 62% of those were observed once. The biggest ten clones account for roughly 6.7% of the sample.

The material was CD4+ T cells sorted from blood, obtained at week 0. This TCR derives from a human donor with alopecia areata. In this chain, TRBV29-1 is recombined with TRBJ2-3; a tentative D call is TRBD2 (6 bases match). The sequenced DNA is TGCAGCGTTGCCGGGACTCGCCTAAAGCCAGATACGCAGTATTTT. Its protein product is CSVAGTRLKPDTQYF.